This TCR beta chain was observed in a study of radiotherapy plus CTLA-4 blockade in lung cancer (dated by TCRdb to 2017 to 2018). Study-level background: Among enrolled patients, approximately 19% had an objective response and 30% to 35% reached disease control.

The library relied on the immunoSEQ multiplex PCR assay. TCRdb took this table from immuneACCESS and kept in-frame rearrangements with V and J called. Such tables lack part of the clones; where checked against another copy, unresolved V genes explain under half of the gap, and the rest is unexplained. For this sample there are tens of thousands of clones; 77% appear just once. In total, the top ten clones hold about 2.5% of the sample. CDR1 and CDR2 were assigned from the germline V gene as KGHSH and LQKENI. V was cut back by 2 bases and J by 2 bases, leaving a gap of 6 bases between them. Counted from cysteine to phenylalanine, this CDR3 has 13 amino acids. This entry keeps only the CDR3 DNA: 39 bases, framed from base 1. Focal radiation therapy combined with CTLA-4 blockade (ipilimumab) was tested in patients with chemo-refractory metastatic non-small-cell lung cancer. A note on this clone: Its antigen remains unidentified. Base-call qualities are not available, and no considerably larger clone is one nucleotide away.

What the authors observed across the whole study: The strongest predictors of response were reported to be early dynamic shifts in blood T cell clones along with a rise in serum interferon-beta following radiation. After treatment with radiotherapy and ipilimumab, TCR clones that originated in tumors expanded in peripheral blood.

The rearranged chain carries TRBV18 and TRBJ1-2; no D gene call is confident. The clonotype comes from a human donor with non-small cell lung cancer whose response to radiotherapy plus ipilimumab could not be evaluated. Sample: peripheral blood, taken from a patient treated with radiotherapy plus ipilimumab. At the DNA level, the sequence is TGTGCCAGCTCACCAGGGCAGAACTATGGCTACACCTTC. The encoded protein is CASSPGQNYGYTF.